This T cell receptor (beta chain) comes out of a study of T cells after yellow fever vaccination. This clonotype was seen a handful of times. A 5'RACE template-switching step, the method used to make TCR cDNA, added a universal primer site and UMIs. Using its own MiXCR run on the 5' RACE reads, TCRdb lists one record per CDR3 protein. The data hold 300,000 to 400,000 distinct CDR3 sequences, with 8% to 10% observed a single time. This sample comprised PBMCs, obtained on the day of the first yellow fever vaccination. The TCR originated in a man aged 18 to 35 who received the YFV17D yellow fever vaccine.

CDR3 bases: TGTGCCAGCAGCTTAGCGCTTGGGGCCTTGGATGCGGAACTCCACTTT. It specifies CASSLALGALDAELHF. V and J are TRBV7-9 and TRBJ1-6; tentative D call: TRBD1 (5 bases). Germline lookup yields CDR1 SEHNR and CDR2 FQNEAQ (reference sequence). Trimming stripped 0 bases from V and 16 bases from J, with 22 bases between. The length of the CDR3 is 16 residues.